Below are 27 T cell receptor beta chains sequenced from a single sample in a study of identical twins. MiXCR, applied by TCRdb to the 5' RACE reads, yields one record per CDR3 protein. The sample contains a few hundred thousand distinct CDR3 sequences, about 8% of which appear only once. The data also belong to a second study, concerning yellow fever vaccine responses in identical twins.

What was sequenced was memory (CD45RO+) T cells sorted from blood. These receptor sequences come from a woman aged 18-35 years in good health.

The CDR3 spells CASSRDGRSYEQYF. The CDR3 bases are TGTGCCAGCAGTCGGGACGGCCGATCCTACGAGCAGTACTTC. The chain is built from TRBV12-3 or TRBV12-4 and TRBJ2-7; TRBD1 or TRBD2 may be the D gene (5 bases each). Trimming shortened V by 5 bases and J by 1 base, and 12 bases separated the two germline ends. This CDR3 is 14 amino acids long.

This clonotype was seen a handful of times. The chain links TRBV12-3 or TRBV12-4 to TRBJ2-1; TRBD2 is a possible D gene (6 bases). This CDR3 spans 16 amino acids. The V end was cut by 5 bases, the J end by 5 bases, with 19 bases between. The CDR3 nucleotides are TGTGCCAGCAGTCCCACGTCCGGGGGAGTAAACAATGAGCAGTTCTTC. This gives the protein CASSPTSGGVNNEQFF.

This clonotype was observed many times. The V and J genes are TRBV12-3 or TRBV12-4 and TRBJ1-1; 7 bases align to TRBD1. The CDR3 has 20 residues. With 5 bases clipped from V and 5 bases from J, the junction kept 26 bases outside the gene matches. CDR3 sequence: CASSRGQRDRVSRGNTEAFF. CDR3 in DNA: TGTGCCAGCAGTAGGGGCCAGAGAGACAGGGTTAGTCGGGGGAATACTGAAGCTTTCTTT.

In this sample, this clonotype turned up a few times. The V gene is TRBV28, the J gene TRBJ2-5; D is possibly TRBD2 (7 bases). Trimming took 3 bases from V and 4 from J, leaving 15 bases between them. Germline V gene lookup returns CDR1 MDHEN and CDR2 SYDVKM. The CDR3 covers 15 residues. CDR3 amino acids: CASSFLGGRLETQYF. In nucleotides, the CDR3 is TGTGCCAGCAGTTTCTTGGGGGGGCGCCTAGAGACCCAGTACTTC. Full variable domain (remainder filled in from reference TRBV28 and TRBJ2-5): DVKVTQSSRYLVKRTGEKVFLECVQDMDHENMFWYRQDPGLGLRLIYFSYDVKMKEKGDIPEGYSVSREKKERFSLILESASTNQTSMYLCASSFLGGRLETQYFGPGTRLLVL.

At least ten counts were recorded for this clonotype. V and J are TRBV5-1 and TRBJ2-3, with 7 positions matching TRBD2. Germline assignment: CDR1 SGHRS and CDR2 YFSETQ. CDR3 size: 15 residues. Losses at the gene ends were 4 bases for V and 6 bases for J; bases not matched to a gene: 11. CDR3 DNA: TGCGCCAGCAGCCAGAGCGGGGCGCTAATGGATACGCAGTATTTT. Protein product: CASSQSGALMDTQYF.

This chain connects TRBV20-1 to TRBJ2-5, with D possibly matching TRBD2 (5 bases). V was shortened by 3 bases and J by 2 bases, with 13 bases between the two germline ends. The CDR3 sequence is 14 residues long. Germline-derived CDR1 and CDR2 are DFQATT and SNEGSKA (reference sequence). CDR3 in DNA: TGCAGTGCTAGTCGGACGACGGGGCAAGAGACCCAGTACTTC. Residues: CSASRTTGQETQYF.

J is TRBJ2-1 and V is TRBV20-1; 10 bases are shared with TRBD2. The CDR3 is made up of 17 amino acids. Germline loops: CDR1 DFQATT, CDR2 SNEGSKA (reference sequence). V shed 3 bases and J 3 bases; nucleotides not matched to a gene: 11. The CDR3 is CSASNGLAERDYNEQFF. The CDR3 DNA follows: TGCAGTGCTAGCAATGGACTAGCGGAGAGGGACTACAATGAGCAGTTCTTC.

This clonotype turned up a few times. The CDR3: CATSREGTSGGTDTQYF. The CDR3 DNA reads TGTGCCACCAGCAGAGAAGGGACTAGCGGGGGCACAGATACGCAGTATTTT. This chain joins TRBV15 and TRBJ2-3; 13 bases are a match to TRBD2. The germline gives CDR1 LNHNV, CDR2 YYDKDF (reference sequence). The CDR3 spans 17 residues. Trimming removed 0 bases from V and 1 base from J; junction bases left unmatched: 1.

This clonotype was found a few times. The chain has TRBV24-1 and TRBJ2-1; D unclear. This CDR3 is built from 13 residues. Per germline, CDR1 KGHDR and CDR2 SFDVKD. V shed 6 bases and J shed 2 bases, with 7 bases lying between them. DNA for the CDR3: TGTGCCACCAGTCGGTCCACCTACAATGAGCAGTTCTTC. This encodes CATSRSTYNEQFF.

The table lists this clonotype with many counts. This rearrangement joins TRBV5-1 to TRBJ2-2, with D unclear. The V gene lost 5 bases and the J gene lost 6 bases, with 14 bases spanning the gap. Germline V gives CDR1 SGHRS, CDR2 YFSETQ. The CDR3 is made up of 14 amino acids. CDR3 sequence reads: CASSPQMGSGELFF. As DNA, the CDR3 is TGCGCCAGCAGTCCTCAAATGGGGTCCGGGGAGCTGTTTTTT.

This clonotype was detected ten times or more. The chain combines TRBV6-2 or TRBV6-3 with TRBJ2-3; D possibly corresponds to TRBD2 (5 bases). With 9 bases removed from V and 2 bases from J, the gap between germline ends came to 18 bases. CDR3 length equals 15 residues. Germline values: CDR1 MNHEY, CDR2 SVGEGT. In DNA, the CDR3 is TGTGCCAGTCCTAAAAGGAGCGGAGACACAGATACGCAGTATTTT. Translation gives CASPKRSGDTDTQYF.

V and J are TRBV19 and TRBJ2-2; 8 bases are a match to TRBD2. Germline V gene lookup returns CDR1 LNHDA and CDR2 SQIVND (reference sequence). Trimming cost V 3 bases and J 4 bases; bases outside gene matches: 7. The length of the CDR3 is 16 residues. The CDR3 DNA reads TGTGCCAGTAGTATTTGGTCTAGCGGGCCCACCGGGGAGCTGTTTTTT. Protein product: CASSIWSSGPTGELFF.

The V call is TRBV6-5, the J call TRBJ1-1, with TRBD1 as a possible D gene (5 bases). This CDR3 has 12 residues. Germline loops: CDR1 MNHEY, CDR2 SVGAGI. The V end was cut by 6 bases, the J end by 10 bases, with 15 bases between. As DNA, the CDR3 is TGTGCCAGCAGACGCCCCCAGGGTGCAGCTTTCTTT. As protein: CASRRPQGAAFF.

This clonotype is categorized as medium-sized (0.01 to 0.1%). The rearrangement joins TRBV7-2 to TRBJ2-1; 8 bases line up with TRBD2. Germline CDR1 and CDR2: SGHTA and FQGNSA. CDR3 size: 14 residues. The J segment lost 7 bases and the V segment lost 5 bases, leaving 7 bases of the junction unmatched. In DNA form, the CDR3 reads TGTGCCAGCAGCCCGAGGACTAGCAATAATGAGCAGTTCTTC. Amino acid sequence: CASSPRTSNNEQFF.

This clonotype was counted only a few times. The CDR3 DNA reads TGCGCCAGCAGCCAAGATGGTAACAGGGTAGGTTACGAGCAGTACTTC. Its translation is CASSQDGNRVGYEQYF. V is TRBV4-1 and J is TRBJ2-7, with D possibly TRBD1 on 6 matching bases. Germline V CDR1 and CDR2: MGHRA, YSYEKL. This CDR3 spans 16 amino acids. The V gene lost 0 bases and the J gene lost 4 bases, with 16 bases spanning the gap.

The chain carries TRBV6-5 and TRBJ2-1, with 11 bases lining up with TRBD2. V dropped 2 bases and J dropped 0; count of bases not matched to a gene: 6. The CDR3 is 18 residues long. In germline, CDR1 is MNHEY, CDR2 SVGAGI. The DNA of the CDR3 is TGTGCCAGCAGTTACCCTCGACTAGCGGGGACCTCCTACAATGAGCAGTTCTTC. This gives the protein CASSYPRLAGTSYNEQFF.

This clonotype is medium-sized. V is TRBV7-2 and J is TRBJ2-2; D tentatively fits TRBD1 or TRBD2 (5 bases each). The CDR3 is made up of 16 amino acids. Deletions cut 3 bases from V and 2 bases from J, with 13 bases between. Germline CDR1 and CDR2: SGHTA and FQGNSA. The CDR3: CASSFNWDPNTGELFF. Written as DNA, the CDR3 is TGTGCCAGCAGCTTCAACTGGGACCCCAACACCGGGGAGCTGTTTTTT.

This clonotype showed up just a few times. The chain links TRBV2 to TRBJ2-2; D is possibly TRBD2 (5 bases). This CDR3 spans 16 amino acids. The V gene lost 6 bases and the J gene lost 0 bases, with 14 bases spanning the gap. The V gene's germline CDR1 is SNHLY and CDR2 FYNNEI. CDR3 sequence (DNA): TGTGCCAGCAGGGTGGACTTAGTGGCGAACACCGGGGAGCTGTTTTTT. Translating gives CASRVDLVANTGELFF.

In its sample, this clonotype was seen a few times. The rearrangement links TRBV9 to TRBJ1-1; a weak D match, TRBD1 (5 bases). Germline CDR1 and CDR2: SGDLS and YYNGEE. Trimming removed 3 bases from V and 5 bases from J, with 11 bases in between. The CDR3 consists of 13 residues. The CDR3 sequence is CASSAPGGTEAFF. The CDR3 region has the DNA TGTGCCAGCAGCGCCCCGGGGGGGACTGAAGCTTTCTTT.

This clonotype showed up just a few times. The chain uses TRBV12-5 and TRBJ1-2; possibly TRBD1 for D (6 bases). The CDR3 has 12 residues. Germline V gene sequence: CDR1 LGHNT, CDR2 FRNRAP. The ends were cut back, 5 bases at V and 8 bases at J, with 12 bases in the middle. DNA of the CDR3: TGTGCTAGTGGTCCGTACAGGGAAGGCTACACCTTC. Its protein product is CASGPYREGYTF.

The chain has TRBV18 and TRBJ2-1; 8 nucleotides agree with TRBD1. The CDR3 is made up of 15 amino acids. V lost 3 bases, J lost 9 bases, and 10 bases stayed unmatched. The V gene's germline CDR1 is KGHSH and CDR2 LQKENI. Here the CDR3 reads CASSPTGEIGFEQFF. The CDR3 DNA reads as TGTGCCAGCTCACCGACAGGGGAAATTGGATTTGAGCAGTTCTTC.

CDR3 amino acids: CASSFVWNTEAFF. The CDR3, as DNA: TGTGCCAGCAGTTTTGTGTGGAACACTGAAGCTTTCTTT. V usage is TRBV28 and J usage is TRBJ1-1; D unclear. Germline assignment: CDR1 MDHEN and CDR2 SYDVKM. CDR3 length: 13 amino acids. V was cut by 3 bases and J by 1 base, with 6 bases left in between.

This clonotype showed up just a few times. The CDR3 is CSARWDRNNEQFF. The CDR3 coding sequence is TGCAGTGCTAGATGGGACAGAAACAATGAGCAGTTCTTC. The chain carries TRBV20-1 and TRBJ2-1, with 7 nucleotides matching TRBD1. The germline V gene encodes CDR1 DFQATT and CDR2 SNEGSKA (reference sequence). After removal of 2 bases from V and 5 bases from J, the junction contained 3 bases not matched to a gene. CDR3 length equals 13 residues.

At least ten counts were recorded for this clonotype. The V call is TRBV20-1, the J call TRBJ2-7; unclear D gene. This CDR3 has 13 amino acids. Trimming took off 3 bases at V and 3 bases at J, with 12 bases between the two ends. Germline loops: CDR1 DFQATT, CDR2 SNEGSKA (reference sequence). The CDR3 reads CSASLGRGYEQYF. For the CDR3, the DNA is TGCAGTGCTAGCCTGGGCCGCGGCTACGAGCAGTACTTC.

This clonotype has a count of ten or more. The chain combines TRBV3-1 with TRBJ2-1, with TRBD1 matching over 11 bases. The CDR3 is made up of 14 amino acids. Germline lookup yields CDR1 LGHDT and CDR2 YNNKEL (reference sequence). Trimming at V came to 4 bases and at J to 7 bases, leaving 3 bases not matched to a gene. The CDR3 bases are TGTGCCAGCAGCCCCCGGGACAGGGGGAATGAGCAGTTCTTC. Its protein product is CASSPRDRGNEQFF.

In this sample, this clonotype turned up a few times. The V gene is TRBV4-2, the J gene TRBJ2-3, with 13 positions matching TRBD2. The CDR3 is 20 residues long. V gave up 2 bases and J gave up 7 bases; unmatched junction bases: 18. Germline V gene data show CDR1 as LGHNA and CDR2 as YNFKEQ. CDR3 amino acids: CASSQPGTLRLAGGGHTQYF. The CDR3 region has the DNA TGTGCCAGCAGCCAACCCGGGACCCTGAGACTAGCGGGGGGCGGCCATACGCAGTATTTT.

This clonotype was detected only a few times. This chain joins TRBV5-6 and TRBJ2-7; D call uncertain. V lost 8 bases, J lost 3 bases, and 15 bases lay in between. Germline V lookup: CDR1 SGHDT, CDR2 YYEEEE. This CDR3 is 13 amino acids long. The CDR3 sequence: CASYTFPGYEQYF. CDR3 in DNA: TGTGCCAGTTATACGTTCCCGGGCTACGAGCAGTACTTC.